This T cell receptor (beta chain) was profiled in a study of T-cell reconstitution after alpha-beta-depleted transplantation in children. This CDR3 spans 14 amino acids. Germline assignment: CDR1 DFQATT and CDR2 SNEGSKA (reference sequence). Trimming pared 2 bases from V and 6 bases from J, leaving 13 bases between. The table lists this clonotype with a few counts. A TCRbeta library incorporating unique molecular identifiers was prepared. TCRdb reprocessed the PCR reads via MiXCR and lists one record per CDR3 protein. This sample carries about 500,000 distinct CDR3 sequences, less than 35% of them seen once, and the ten largest clones take less than 2.5%.

The source is a human donor who donated a stem cell graft to a child with aplastic anemia. The sample here was PBMCs from the stem cell graft donor, taken from the stem cell graft. The V and J genes are TRBV20-1 and TRBJ2-2, with D possibly TRBD1 on 6 matching bases. The CDR3 DNA reads TGCAGTGCTAGACAGGGGAGAACGGCCGGGGAGCTGTTTTTT. Translation gives CSARQGRTAGELFF.